This TCR beta chain was retrieved from a study of T cell changes during pregnancy in multiple sclerosis. Only in-frame clones appear in the TCRdb table, and some are missing; sequencing was by immunoSEQ multiplex PCR. The data hold fewer than 35,000 clones, with nearly 90% observed a single time. The V segment lost 1 base and the J segment 6 bases; nucleotides outside the gene matches: 9. The CDR3 covers 15 residues. Germline CDR1 is MGHDK and CDR2 is SYGVNS. V and J are TRBV25-1 and TRBJ2-7; 7 nucleotides align to TRBD2. The specimen was CD4+ T cells from peripheral blood mononuclear cells, collected in the third trimester of pregnancy. The source of this sequence is a female donor in good health, enrolled as a control in a pregnancy study. The CDR3 loop reads CASSESGGSSAEQYF. CDR3 coding DNA: TGTGCCAGCAGTGAATCTGGCGGGAGTTCGGCCGAGCAGTACTTC.